This record looks at one T cell receptor (beta chain) sequence and its context. The sample is drawn from a study of T-cell reconstitution after alpha-beta-depleted transplantation in children. CDR3 length equals 14 residues. Trimming cost V 3 bases and J 0 bases, with 5 bases left between them. Germline loops: CDR1 SNHLY, CDR2 FYNNEI. Preparation of the TCRbeta library was carried out with unique molecular identifiers. TCRdb re-called the PCR reads through MiXCR, storing one row per CDR3 protein. The data contain some 520,000 distinct CDR3 sequences, 32% of them singletons. The clonotype comes from a human donor who donated a stem cell graft to a child with aplastic anemia. The specimen was PBMCs from the stem cell graft donor, collected from the stem cell graft. The chain couples TRBV2 to TRBJ1-4; D is ambiguous. In DNA, the CDR3 is TGTGCCAGCAGTGAGCTTACAACTAATGAAAAACTGTTTTTT. This sequence encodes CASSELTTNEKLFF.